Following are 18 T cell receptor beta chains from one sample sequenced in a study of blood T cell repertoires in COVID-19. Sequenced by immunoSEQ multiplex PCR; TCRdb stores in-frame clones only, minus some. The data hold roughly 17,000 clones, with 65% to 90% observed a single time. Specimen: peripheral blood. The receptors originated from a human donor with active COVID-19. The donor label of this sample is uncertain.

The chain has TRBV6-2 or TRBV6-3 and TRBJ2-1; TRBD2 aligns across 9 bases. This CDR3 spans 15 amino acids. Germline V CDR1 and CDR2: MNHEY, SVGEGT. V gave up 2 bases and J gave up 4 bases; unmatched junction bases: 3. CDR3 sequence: CASSYGLAGYNEQFF. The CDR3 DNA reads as TGTGCCAGCAGTTACGGGCTAGCGGGGTACAATGAGCAGTTCTTC.

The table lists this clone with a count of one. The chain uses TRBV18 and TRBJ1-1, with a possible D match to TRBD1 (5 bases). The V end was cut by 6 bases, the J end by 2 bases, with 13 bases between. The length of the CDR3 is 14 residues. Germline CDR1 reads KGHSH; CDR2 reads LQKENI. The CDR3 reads CASSGRGTNTEAFF. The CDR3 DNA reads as TGTGCCAGCTCCGGGCGGGGGACCAACACTGAAGCTTTCTTT.

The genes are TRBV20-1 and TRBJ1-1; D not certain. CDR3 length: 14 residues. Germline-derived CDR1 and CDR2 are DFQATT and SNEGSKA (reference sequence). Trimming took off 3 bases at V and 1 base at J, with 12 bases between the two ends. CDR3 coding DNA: TGCAGTGCTAGTAGGTCAACAGCGAACACTGAAGCTTTCTTT. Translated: CSASRSTANTEAFF.

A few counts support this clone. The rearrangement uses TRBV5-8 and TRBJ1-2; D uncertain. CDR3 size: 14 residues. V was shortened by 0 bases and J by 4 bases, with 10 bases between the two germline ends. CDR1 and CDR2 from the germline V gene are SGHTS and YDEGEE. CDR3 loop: CASSLGSGIYGYTF. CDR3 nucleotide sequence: TGTGCCAGCAGCTTGGGCTCGGGGATCTATGGCTACACCTTC.

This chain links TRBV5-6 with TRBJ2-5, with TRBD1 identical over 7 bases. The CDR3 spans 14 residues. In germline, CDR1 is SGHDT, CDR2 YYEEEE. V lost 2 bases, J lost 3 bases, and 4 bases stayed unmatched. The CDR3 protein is CASSFGTEEETQYF. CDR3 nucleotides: TGTGCCAGCAGCTTCGGGACAGAAGAAGAGACCCAGTACTTC.

The CDR3 bases are TGTGCCAGCAGCAGGAAAGCTAGCGGGGGGTTCAATGAGCAGTTCTTC. Protein product: CASSRKASGGFNEQFF. The J gene is TRBJ2-1, the V gene TRBV11-3, with 11 bases fitting TRBD2. Germline CDR1 and CDR2: SGHNT and YENEEA. The V gene end was trimmed by 5 bases and the J gene end by 6 bases; junction bases not matched to a gene: 9. There are 16 residues in the CDR3.

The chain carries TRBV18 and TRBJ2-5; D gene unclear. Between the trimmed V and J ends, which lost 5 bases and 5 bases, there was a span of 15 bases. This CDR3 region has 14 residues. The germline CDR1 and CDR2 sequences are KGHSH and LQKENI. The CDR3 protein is CASSTTLAWETQYF. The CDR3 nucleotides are TGTGCCAGCTCAACCACTTTAGCCTGGGAGACCCAGTACTTC.

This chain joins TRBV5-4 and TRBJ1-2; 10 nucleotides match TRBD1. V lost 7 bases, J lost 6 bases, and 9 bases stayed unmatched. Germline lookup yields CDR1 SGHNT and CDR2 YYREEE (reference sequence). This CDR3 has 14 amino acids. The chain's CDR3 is CASDLDRGLNGYTF. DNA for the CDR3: TGTGCCAGCGACCTCGACAGGGGGCTGAATGGCTACACCTTC.

The CDR3 spells CASYDRGTSQPQHF. CDR3 in DNA: TGTGCCAGCTACGACAGGGGCACGAGTCAGCCCCAGCATTTT. The V call is TRBV6-5, the J call TRBJ1-5; 8 bases are a match to TRBD1. V trimming: 8 bases; J trimming: 6 bases; junction bases outside the gene matches: 9. The CDR3 is 14 amino acids. Germline CDR1 reads MNHEY; CDR2 reads SVGAGI.

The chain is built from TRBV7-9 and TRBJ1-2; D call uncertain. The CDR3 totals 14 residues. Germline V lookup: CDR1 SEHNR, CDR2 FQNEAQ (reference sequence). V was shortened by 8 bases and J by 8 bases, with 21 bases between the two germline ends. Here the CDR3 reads CASGGSYSSGGYTF. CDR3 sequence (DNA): TGTGCCAGCGGAGGTTCGTACTCCTCGGGAGGCTACACCTTC.

CDR3 amino acids: CATGGTSGGEQFF. The CDR3 DNA reads as TGTGCCACCGGGGGGACTAGCGGGGGTGAGCAGTTCTTC. This chain connects TRBV24-1 to TRBJ2-1, with 14 bases that match TRBD2. Germline V CDR1 and CDR2: KGHDR, SFDVKD. V was clipped by 9 bases and J by 9 bases; unmatched bases: 3. This CDR3 region has 13 residues.

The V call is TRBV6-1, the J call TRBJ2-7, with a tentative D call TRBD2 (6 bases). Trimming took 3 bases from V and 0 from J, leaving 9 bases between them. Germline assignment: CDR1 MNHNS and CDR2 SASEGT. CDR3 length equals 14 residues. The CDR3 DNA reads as TGTGCCAGCAGTGAGGGGGGAAGCTCCTACGAGCAGTACTTC. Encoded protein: CASSEGGSSYEQYF.

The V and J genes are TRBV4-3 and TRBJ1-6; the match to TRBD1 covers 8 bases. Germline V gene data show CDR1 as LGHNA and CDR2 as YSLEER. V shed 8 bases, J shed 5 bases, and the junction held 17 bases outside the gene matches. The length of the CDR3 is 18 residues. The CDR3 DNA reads TGCGCCAGCTCCCGATATACCGGACAGGGCAGGAATAATTCACCCCTCCACTTT. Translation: CASSRYTGQGRNNSPLHF.

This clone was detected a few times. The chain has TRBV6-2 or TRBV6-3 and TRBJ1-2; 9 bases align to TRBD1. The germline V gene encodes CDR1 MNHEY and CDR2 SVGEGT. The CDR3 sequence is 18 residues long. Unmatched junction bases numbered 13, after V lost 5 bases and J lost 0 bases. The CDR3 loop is CASSLRAGTGRANYGYTF. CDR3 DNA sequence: TGTGCCAGCAGTCTAAGGGCCGGGACAGGGAGAGCTAACTATGGCTACACCTTC.

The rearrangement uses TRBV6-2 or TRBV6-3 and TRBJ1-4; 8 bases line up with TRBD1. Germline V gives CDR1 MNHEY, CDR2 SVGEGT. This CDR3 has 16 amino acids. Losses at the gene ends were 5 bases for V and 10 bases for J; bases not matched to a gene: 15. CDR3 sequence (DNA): TGTGCCAGCAGTCCGACGACAGGGGCCCCCGGGAGAAAACTGTTTTTT. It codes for CASSPTTGAPGRKLFF.

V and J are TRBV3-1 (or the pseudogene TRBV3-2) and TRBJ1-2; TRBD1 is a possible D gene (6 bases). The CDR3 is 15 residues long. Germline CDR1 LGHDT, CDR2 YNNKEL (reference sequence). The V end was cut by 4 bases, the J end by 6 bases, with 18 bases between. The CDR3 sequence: CASSPLIEQGHGYTF. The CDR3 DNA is TGTGCCAGCAGCCCCCTTATCGAACAGGGTCATGGCTACACCTTC.

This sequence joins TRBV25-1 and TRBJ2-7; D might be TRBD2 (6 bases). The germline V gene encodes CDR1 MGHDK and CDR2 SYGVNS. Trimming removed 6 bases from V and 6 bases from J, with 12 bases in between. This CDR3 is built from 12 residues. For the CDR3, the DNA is TGTGCCAGCAGGGGGGGATGGTCCGAGCAGTACTTC. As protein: CASRGGWSEQYF.

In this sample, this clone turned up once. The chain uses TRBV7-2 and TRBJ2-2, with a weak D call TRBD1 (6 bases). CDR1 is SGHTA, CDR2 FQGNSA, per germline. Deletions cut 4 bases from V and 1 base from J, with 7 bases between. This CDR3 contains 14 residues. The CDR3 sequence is CASSSGVNTGELFF. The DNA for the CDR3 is TGTGCCAGCAGCTCAGGGGTGAACACCGGGGAGCTGTTTTTT.